The 6 T cell receptor beta chains listed next were all sequenced from one sample in a study of T cell responses to AZD1222 COVID-19 vaccine. Profiled with immunoSEQ multiplex PCR; TCRdb holds only in-frame clones, not every one. The sample has more than 100,000 clones, about 90% seen once. Source: peripheral blood, taken on day 0 of AZD1222 vaccination. These receptors all come from an adult in good health.

The chain couples TRBV10-3 to TRBJ1-6; no reliable D call. Germline CDR1 is ENHRY and CDR2 is SYGVKD. V dropped 4 bases and J dropped 9 bases, with 10 bases sitting between them. CDR3 length equals 13 residues. CDR3 in DNA: TGTGCCATCAGTGCCCAGGAGGGTTCACCCCTCCACTTT. It encodes CAISAQEGSPLHF.

The rearrangement links TRBV5-1 to TRBJ1-2; a weak D match, TRBD1 (5 bases). The germline gives CDR1 SGHRS, CDR2 YFSETQ. The V gene lost 2 bases and the J gene lost 0 bases, with 8 bases spanning the gap. This CDR3 has 14 residues. CDR3 amino acids: CASSFGGANYGYTF. The CDR3 DNA is TGCGCCAGCAGCTTCGGGGGAGCTAACTATGGCTACACCTTC.

The chain employs TRBV6-2 or TRBV6-3 and TRBJ1-2; no clear D gene. Looked up from germline, CDR1 is MNHEY and CDR2 is SVGEGT. Between the trimmed V and J ends, which lost 0 bases and 4 bases, there was a span of 18 bases. CDR3 length equals 17 residues. The CDR3 sequence: CASSYSPRQLAFYGYTF. DNA for the CDR3: TGTGCCAGCAGTTACTCTCCGCGTCAACTAGCCTTCTATGGCTACACCTTC.

The V and J genes are TRBV11-2 and TRBJ2-7; maybe TRBD2 (5 bases). The CDR3 has 13 amino acids. Germline values: CDR1 SGHAT, CDR2 FQNNGV. V dropped 5 bases and J dropped 4 bases, with 12 bases sitting between them. The CDR3 coding sequence is TGTGCCAGCAGCCCAGGACTCAATTACGAGCAGTACTTC. Translation gives CASSPGLNYEQYF.

This clone was seen a single time. V usage is TRBV5-6 and J usage is TRBJ1-5; tentative D call: TRBD1 (5 bases). The V gene's germline CDR1 is SGHDT and CDR2 YYEEEE. Trimming took off 4 bases at V and 2 bases at J, with 16 bases between the two ends. The CDR3 is 16 residues long. The CDR3 sequence: CASSRIQDLGNQPQHF. CDR3 coding DNA: TGTGCCAGCAGCCGGATACAGGATTTGGGCAATCAGCCCCAGCATTTT.

J is TRBJ2-2 and V is TRBV11-2, with TRBD2 matching 11 bases. V lost 8 bases and J lost 6; bases outside the gene matches: 8. CDR1 and CDR2 (germline): SGHAT, FQNNGV. The CDR3 runs 15 residues. The CDR3 spells CASRLAGGQSGELFF. In nucleotides, the CDR3 is TGTGCCAGCCGGTTAGCGGGGGGGCAATCCGGGGAGCTGTTTTTT.